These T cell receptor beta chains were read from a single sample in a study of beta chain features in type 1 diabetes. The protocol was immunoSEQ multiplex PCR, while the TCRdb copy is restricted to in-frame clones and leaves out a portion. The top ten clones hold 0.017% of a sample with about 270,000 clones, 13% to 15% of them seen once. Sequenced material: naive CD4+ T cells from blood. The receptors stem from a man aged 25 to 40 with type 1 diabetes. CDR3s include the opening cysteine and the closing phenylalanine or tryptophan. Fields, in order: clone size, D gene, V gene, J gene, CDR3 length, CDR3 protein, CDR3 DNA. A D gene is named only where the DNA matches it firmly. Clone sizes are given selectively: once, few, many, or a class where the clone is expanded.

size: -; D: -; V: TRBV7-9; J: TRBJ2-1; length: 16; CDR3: CASSLALGQTYNEQFF; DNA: TGTGCCAGCAGCTTAGCGTTAGGACAGACATACAATGAGCAGTTCTTC
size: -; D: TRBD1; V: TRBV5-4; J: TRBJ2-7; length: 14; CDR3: CASSSGTGYNEQYF; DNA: TGTGCCAGCAGCTCGGGGACAGGGTACAACGAGCAGTACTTC
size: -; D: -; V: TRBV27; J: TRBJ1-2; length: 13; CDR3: CASSPRAHYGYTF; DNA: TGTGCCAGCAGTCCCAGGGCACACTATGGCTACACCTTC
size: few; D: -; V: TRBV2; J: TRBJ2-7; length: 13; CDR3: CAGKQGSISEQYF; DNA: TGTGCCGGAAAACAGGGCTCGATCTCCGAGCAGTACTTC
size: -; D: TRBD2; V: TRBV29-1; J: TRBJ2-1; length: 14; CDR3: CSTPGREWIDEQFF; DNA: TGCAGCACCCCTGGGCGGGAGTGGATCGATGAGCAGTTCTTC
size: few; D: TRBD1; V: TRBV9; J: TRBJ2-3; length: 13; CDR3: CASSVTQGGTQYF; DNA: TGTGCCAGCAGCGTAACACAGGGGGGTACGCAGTATTTT
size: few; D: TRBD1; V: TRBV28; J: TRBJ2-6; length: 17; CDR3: CASNTGTGFSGANVLTF; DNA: TGTGCCAGCAATACCGGGACAGGCTTCTCTGGGGCCAACGTCCTGACTTTC
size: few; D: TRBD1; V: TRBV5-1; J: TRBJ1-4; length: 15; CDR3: CASSSPGQTNEKLFF; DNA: TGCGCCAGCAGCTCGCCGGGACAGACTAATGAAAAACTGTTTTTT
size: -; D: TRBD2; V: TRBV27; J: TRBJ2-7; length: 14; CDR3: CASSASGSRHEQYF; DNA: TGTGCCAGCAGCGCTAGCGGGAGTAGGCACGAGCAGTACTTC
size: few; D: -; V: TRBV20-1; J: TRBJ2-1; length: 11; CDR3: CSASGQRQQFF; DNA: TGCAGTGCTAGCGGGCAGCGGCAGCAGTTCTTC
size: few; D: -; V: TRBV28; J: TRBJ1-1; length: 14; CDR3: CASSFARLNTEAFF; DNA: TGTGCCAGCAGTTTTGCCAGGTTGAACACTGAAGCTTTCTTT